These 13 T cell receptor beta chains originate from one sample sequenced in a study of CD8+CD57+ T cells in acquired aplastic anemia. The template used for profiling TCR beta VDJ and CDR3 was genomic DNA. Via MiXCR, TCRdb re-called the reads, giving one row per CDR3 protein. The sample has roughly 240,000 distinct CDR3 sequences; roughly half are singletons. In patients chosen for sequencing, flow cytometry had shown CD8+CD57+ cell expansion. What was sequenced was sorted CD4+, CD8+, or CD8+CD57+ T cells (not recorded which) from PBMCs. The receptors were sampled from a human donor with aplastic anemia.

This clonotype has only a few counts. This chain links TRBV30 with TRBJ2-7, with TRBD2 matching 10 bases. CDR3 size: 13 residues. Trimming removed 8 bases from V and 7 bases from J; junction bases left unmatched: 11. CDR1 GTSNPN and CDR2 SVGIG come from the germline V gene (reference sequence). The CDR3 nucleotides are TGTGCCCGGGCTAGGAGCGGGGGGGAAGAGCAGTACTTC. Translating it yields CARARSGGEEQYF.

This chain connects TRBV7-2 to TRBJ2-7; 9 bases agree with TRBD2. The V segment lost 0 bases and the J segment 0 bases; nucleotides outside the gene matches: 3. The CDR3 sequence is 16 residues long. Germline CDR1 and CDR2: SGHTA and FQGNSA. CDR3 coding DNA: TGTGCCAGCAGCTTAGCGGTTAGCGGGGGCTCCTACGAGCAGTACTTC. This gives the protein CASSLAVSGGSYEQYF.

V and J are TRBV7-3 and TRBJ2-7, with 7 nucleotides matching TRBD2. Judging by the DNA end, TRBJ2-5 fits better; the J call may be wrong. CDR3 length equals 12 residues. Per germline, CDR1 SGHTA and CDR2 FQGTGA. The CDR3 reads CASSLAVGTQYF. As DNA, the CDR3 is TGTGCCAGCAGCCTAGCGGTGGGGACCCAGTACTTC.

This clonotype was found many times. The gene calls are TRBV5-8 and TRBJ2-7; 11 nucleotides line up with TRBD1. Unmatched junction bases numbered 4, after V lost 4 bases and J lost 1 base. The CDR3 totals 15 residues. CDR1 and CDR2 (germline): SGHTS, YDEGEE. The CDR3: CASSKGQGASYEQYF. For the CDR3, the DNA is TGTGCCAGCAGCAAAGGACAGGGGGCTTCCTACGAGCAGTACTTC.

The chain has TRBV2 and TRBJ1-2; possible D gene TRBD1, 6 bases. CDR1 SNHLY and CDR2 FYNNEI come from the germline V gene. V lost 1 base and J 7 bases, leaving 16 bases between the germline ends. This CDR3 has 15 residues. DNA of the CDR3: TGTGCCAGCAGTGAAGGGGACATCCAACCTATTGGCTACACCTTC. It encodes CASSEGDIQPIGYTF.

This clonotype was counted many times. The V call is TRBV9, the J call TRBJ2-2; 9 bases agree with TRBD2. After removal of 4 bases from V and 3 bases from J, the junction contained 4 bases not matched to a gene. The CDR3 is made up of 15 amino acids. Germline V gene sequence: CDR1 SGDLS, CDR2 YYNGEE. CDR3 nucleotide sequence: TGTGCCAGCAGCACCCGACTAGCGGACACCGGGGAGCTGTTTTTT. Translation: CASSTRLADTGELFF.

This clonotype showed up many times. The CDR3 sequence is CASSYAMDYEQYF. CDR3 DNA: TGTGCCAGCAGTTACGCGATGGACTACGAGCAGTACTTC. V usage is TRBV6-5 and J usage is TRBJ2-7, with D hard to call. With 2 bases removed from V and 3 bases from J, the gap between germline ends came to 8 bases. The V gene's germline CDR1 is MNHEY and CDR2 SVGAGI. The CDR3 is 13 amino acids.

With respect to this clonotype: Sequence at one end of the junction differs from germline and may be a read error. The rearrangement links TRBV24-1 to TRBJ1-4; a possible D gene is TRBD1 (6 bases). The CDR3 contains 14 residues. Germline V CDR1 and CDR2: KGHDR, SFDVKD. The CDR3 DNA is TGTGCCAGCAGTTCCAGGGGTTTACGCGAAAAACTGTTTTTT. This translates into CASSSRGLREKLFF.

V gene TRBV7-9 combines with J gene TRBJ1-5; 11 positions agree with TRBD1. The germline V gene encodes CDR1 SEHNR and CDR2 FQNEAQ (reference sequence). The CDR3 spans 16 residues. J gave up 6 bases and V 4 bases, and 8 bases lay outside the gene matches. The CDR3 DNA reads TGTGCCAGCAGCTCCGTGAGGACAGGGGGCCGTCAGCCCCAGCATTTT. This translates into CASSSVRTGGRQPQHF.

This clonotype occurred many times. The CDR3 region has the DNA TGTGCCATCTTGAAGACAGGGGCCTACGAGCAGTACTTC. Its protein is CAILKTGAYEQYF. This chain links TRBV10-3 with TRBJ2-7; 8 positions match TRBD1. Trimming at V came to 8 bases and at J to 2 bases, leaving 5 bases not matched to a gene. In germline, CDR1 is ENHRY, CDR2 SYGVKD. The CDR3 has 13 residues.

V and J are TRBV5-5 and TRBJ2-1, with a weak D call TRBD1 (6 bases). The CDR3 has 13 residues. Trimming shortened V by 2 bases and J by 8 bases, and 11 bases separated the two germline ends. Germline V gene lookup returns CDR1 SGHKS and CDR2 YYEKEE (reference sequence). The CDR3 spells CASSFQGRDEQFF. The DNA for the CDR3 is TGTGCCAGCAGCTTCCAGGGGCGGGATGAGCAGTTCTTC.

The V gene is TRBV2, the J gene TRBJ2-3, with D perhaps given as TRBD1 or TRBD2 (5 bases each). Deletions cut 6 bases from V and 1 base from J, with 11 bases between. CDR3 length equals 14 residues. Germline CDR1 is SNHLY and CDR2 is FYNNEI. The CDR3 is CASSGDGGTDTQYF. DNA for the CDR3: TGTGCCAGCAGCGGGGACGGGGGCACAGATACGCAGTATTTT.

V is TRBV6-2 or TRBV6-3 and J is TRBJ2-5, with D perhaps TRBD2 (6 bases). The length of the CDR3 is 15 residues. The V gene lost 5 bases and the J gene lost 2 bases, with 15 bases spanning the gap. Germline CDR1 is MNHEY and CDR2 is SVGEGT. For the CDR3, the DNA is TGTGCCAGCAGTCCGGGGGTGGGTACGCAAGAGACCCAGTACTTC. Its protein is CASSPGVGTQETQYF.